This T cell receptor beta chain was sequenced for a study of sequential checkpoint blockade in melanoma. Study in general: Maintenance nivolumab came after either treatment sequence.

Stated treatment: randomized to nivolumab then ipilimumab (arm A) or the reverse (arm B). DNA-damaging chemotherapy had not been given to any patient beforehand. From thawed PBMCs, live CD3+CD8+ cells negative for CD19 and CD56 were sorted. Trimming removed 5 bases from V and 5 bases from J, with 6 bases in between. The length of the CDR3 is 11 residues. Germline assignment: CDR1 SEHNR and CDR2 FQNEAQ (reference sequence). The table came from immunoSEQ multiplex PCR; TCRdb's copy has only in-frame clones and leaves some out. The sample carries tens of thousands of clones, roughly four fifths recorded once.

The origin of this receptor is a human donor with melanoma. Here the sequenced sample was CD8+ T cells sorted from blood (inferred from file names), taken from a patient given nivolumab and ipilimumab in sequence. The rearrangement uses TRBV7-9 and TRBJ2-5; the D is unclear. For the CDR3, the DNA is TGTGCCAGCAGCCCCAGTGAGACCCAGTACTTC. Translation: CASSPSETQYF.